This T cell receptor (beta chain) was identified in a study of blood T cells in healthy people across ages. Overall study results and limits: Diversity estimates from one million T cells were considered underestimates.

It was with a sample-barcoded 5' primer and a J-beta primer mix that a second PCR of about 7 to 12 cycles was run. MiXCR, run by TCRdb on the 5' RACE reads, gives a single entry per CDR3 protein. The sample includes roughly 500,000 distinct CDR3 sequences, 25% to 30% of them seen just once. Germline lookup yields CDR1 KGHSH and CDR2 LQKENI. Trimming stripped 3 bases from V and 6 bases from J, with 11 bases between. The length of the CDR3 is 13 residues. Concerning this clonotype: Antigen unknown. A single base separates this from a much larger clone, so it may be a read error.

The sample comprised blood. This chain uses TRBV18 with TRBJ2-5, with a possible D match to TRBD1 (5 bases). The receptor's source is a woman in her seventies in good health. Written as DNA, the CDR3 is TGTGCCAGCTCACCCCCAGGGAAACAGACCCAGTACTTC. This codes for CASSPPGKQTQYF.